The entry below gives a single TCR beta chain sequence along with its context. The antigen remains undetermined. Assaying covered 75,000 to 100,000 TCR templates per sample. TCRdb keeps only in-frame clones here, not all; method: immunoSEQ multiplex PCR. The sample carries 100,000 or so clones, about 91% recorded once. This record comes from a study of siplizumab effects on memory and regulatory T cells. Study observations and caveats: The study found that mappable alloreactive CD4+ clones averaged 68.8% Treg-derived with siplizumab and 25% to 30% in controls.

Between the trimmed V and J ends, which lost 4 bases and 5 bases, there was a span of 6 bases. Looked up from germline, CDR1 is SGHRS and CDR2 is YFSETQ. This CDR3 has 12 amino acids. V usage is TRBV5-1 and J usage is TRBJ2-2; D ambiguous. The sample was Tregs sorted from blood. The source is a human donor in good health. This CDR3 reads CASSKSTGELFF. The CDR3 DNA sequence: TGCGCCAGCAGCAAATCGACCGGGGAGCTGTTTTTT.